The 25 T cell receptor beta chains below were found in one sample sequenced in a study of regulatory and conventional T cells in RAG deficiency (dated by TCRdb to 2016 to 2017). Libraries were made using the immunoSEQ multiplex PCR assay. The clones in this table, taken by TCRdb from immuneACCESS, are in-frame only. Not every clone is retained; where verified, under half of the shortfall comes from an unresolved V gene, and the cause of the rest is unknown. Present in this sample are under 35,000 clones, about 87% of which were seen just once. Together, the top ten hold approximately 5.1% of the sample. The same specimen was also included in a second study, on regulatory T cells. The second study reports: In the multiplex PCR, 52 forward TRBV primers and 13 reverse TRBJ primers were used, and assay-based and computational corrections were applied for amplification bias.

Sequenced input: CD8+ T cells sorted from blood. The receptors shown here come from a human donor in good health.

This sequence joins TRBV9 and TRBJ2-1; possibly TRBD1 for D (7 bases). Germline V lookup: CDR1 SGDLS, CDR2 YYNGEE. The ends were cut back, 3 bases at V and 3 bases at J, with 16 bases in the middle. This CDR3 region has 16 residues. The CDR3 loop reads CASSAEEGAFYNEQFF. The CDR3 nucleotides are TGTGCCAGCAGCGCGGAGGAGGGGGCCTTCTACAATGAGCAGTTCTTC.

The CDR3 reads CASSPTDWREQFF. Here the CDR3 DNA reads TGTGCCAGCAGTCCAACGGACTGGAGAGAGCAGTTCTTC. V is TRBV25-1 and J is TRBJ2-1; tentatively, D is TRBD2 (5 bases). This CDR3 region has 13 residues. V was clipped by 5 bases and J by 10 bases, with 15 bases between them. Germline lookup yields CDR1 MGHDK and CDR2 SYGVNS. Together with reference TRBV25-1 and TRBJ2-1, the CDR3 gives the full variable domain: EADIYQTPRYLVIGTGKKITLECSQTMGHDKMYWYQQDPGMELHLIHYSYGVNSTEKGDLSSESTVSRIRTEHFPLTLESARPSHTSQYLCASSPTDWREQFFGPGTRLTVL.

The chain links TRBV10-1 to TRBJ2-7, with 9 bases aligning to TRBD2. CDR1 WNHNN and CDR2 SYGVQD come from the germline V gene (reference sequence). The V and J ends lost 2 bases and 7 bases, in that order; junction bases with no gene match: 6. The CDR3 has 14 residues. CDR3 loop: CASSEAGGPGEQYF. Written as DNA, the CDR3 is TGCGCCAGCAGTGAGGCGGGAGGGCCTGGTGAGCAGTACTTC.

In DNA form, the CDR3 reads TGTGCCAGCAGCTCCTCTAGCGGGGGGTATCGAGATACGCAGTATTTT. Protein sequence: CASSSSSGGYRDTQYF. V gene TRBV7-9 combines with J gene TRBJ2-3, with 11 positions matching TRBD2. V lost 4 bases, J lost 5 bases, and 8 bases stayed unmatched. This CDR3 is built from 16 residues. The V gene's germline CDR1 is SEHNR and CDR2 FQNEAQ (reference sequence). Looking up the rest from reference TRBV7-9 and TRBJ2-3 gives the full variable domain: DTGVSQNPRHKITKRGQNVTFRCDPISEHNRLYWYRQTLGQGPEFLTYFQNEAQLEKSRLLSDRFSAERPKGSFSTLEIQRTEQGDSAMYLCASSSSSGGYRDTQYFGPGTRLTVL.

The chain combines TRBV25-1 with TRBJ2-7; possibly TRBD1 for D (5 bases). Germline values: CDR1 MGHDK, CDR2 SYGVNS. V lost 3 bases to trimming and J lost 2 bases, with 14 bases between them. CDR3 length: 15 residues. The CDR3 protein is CASSEGPFLAYEQYF. The CDR3 coding sequence is TGTGCCAGCAGTGAGGGGCCTTTCCTCGCCTACGAGCAGTACTTC.

This chain uses TRBV4-1 with TRBJ2-5; 11 nucleotides line up with TRBD2. Matching the DNA end better, TRBJ2-7 makes the J call doubtful. Germline CDR1 is MGHRA and CDR2 is YSYEKL. The CDR3 loop spans 16 amino acids. The CDR3 protein is CASSQDSLAGGFEQYF. As DNA, the CDR3 is TGCGCCAGCAGCCAAGATTCGCTAGCGGGAGGTTTCGAGCAGTACTTC.

The rearrangement joins TRBV27 to TRBJ2-3; D is uncertain. The CDR3 runs 14 residues. The germline V gene has CDR1 MNHEY and CDR2 SMNVEV (reference sequence). V dropped 1 base and J dropped 2 bases, with 7 bases sitting between them. For the CDR3, the DNA is TGTGCCAGCAGTTTATTGGGCCCCACAGATACGCAGTATTTT. Translated: CASSLLGPTDTQYF.

The CDR3 reads CASSHGQGDTEAFF. CDR3 DNA: TGTGCCAGCAGCCACGGACAGGGGGACACTGAAGCTTTCTTT. V is TRBV14 and J is TRBJ1-1; 10 nucleotides agree with TRBD1. This CDR3 region has 14 residues. V was clipped by 3 bases and J by 3 bases; unmatched bases: 1. Germline V gives CDR1 SGHDN, CDR2 FVKESK.

V is TRBV28 and J is TRBJ2-2, with TRBD1 identical over 7 bases. Trimming at V came to 8 bases and at J to 0 bases, leaving 9 bases not matched to a gene. CDR3 size: 16 residues. The germline V gene has CDR1 MDHEN and CDR2 SYDVKM. The DNA of the CDR3 is TGTGCCAGCGGCATAGAGGGGACAGCGAACACCGGGGAGCTGTTTTTT. It codes for CASGIEGTANTGELFF.

The rearrangement joins TRBV5-6 to TRBJ1-1; no clear D. V shed 2 bases and J shed 3 bases, with 5 bases lying between them. The CDR3 is 12 residues long. Germline V gives CDR1 SGHDT, CDR2 YYEEEE. The CDR3 region is CASSLGDTEAFF. CDR3 sequence (DNA): TGTGCCAGCAGCTTAGGTGACACTGAAGCTTTCTTT.

V and J are TRBV29-1 and TRBJ2-1, with D hard to call. Germline V lookup: CDR1 SQVTM, CDR2 ANQGSEA. The V end was cut by 1 base, the J end by 10 bases, with 11 bases between. The CDR3 is made up of 12 amino acids. CDR3 nucleotide sequence: TGCAGCGTTGAAGGTCGGTCCATGGAGCAGTTCTTC. Its translation is CSVEGRSMEQFF.

The chain uses TRBV4-1 and TRBJ1-5; D possibly corresponds to TRBD1 (5 bases). This CDR3 comprises 16 residues. Germline CDR1 MGHRA, CDR2 YSYEKL. The V end was cut by 1 base, the J end by 2 bases, with 12 bases between. The CDR3 sequence: CASSQGYGGGNQPQHF. In nucleotides, the CDR3 is TGCGCCAGCAGCCAAGGGTACGGGGGTGGCAATCAGCCCCAGCATTTT.

The V gene is TRBV7-2, the J gene TRBJ1-2; possibly TRBD1 for D (6 bases). Trimming took 3 bases from V and 0 from J, leaving 17 bases between them. CDR1 and CDR2 from the germline V gene are SGHTA and FQGNSA. The CDR3 is 17 amino acids. This CDR3 reads CASSFEGGDITNYGYTF. The CDR3 DNA reads TGTGCCAGCAGCTTTGAGGGGGGGGATATTACTAACTATGGCTACACCTTC. Variable domain in full (rest from reference TRBV7-2 and TRBJ1-2): GAGVSQSPSNKVTEKGKDVELRCDPISGHTALYWYRQSLGQGLEFLIYFQGNSAPDKSGLPSDRFSAERTGGSVSTLTIQRTQQEDSAVYLCASSFEGGDITNYGYTFGSGTRLTVV.

The rearrangement links TRBV15 to TRBJ1-4, with a weak D call TRBD1 (6 bases). The V end lost 1 base, the J end lost 8 bases, and 20 bases lay between the germline ends. Germline V gene lookup returns CDR1 LNHNV and CDR2 YYDKDF (reference sequence). The CDR3 consists of 17 residues. The CDR3 DNA sequence: TGTGCCACCAGCAGAGTAGGGGGGTGGACAGTCCAAGAAAAACTGTTTTTT. Its translation is CATSRVGGWTVQEKLFF.

This clone was counted a few times. V is TRBV7-9 and J is TRBJ1-6, with unresolved D. Trimming took 5 bases from V and 7 from J, leaving 9 bases between them. The CDR3 contains 13 residues. CDR1 is SEHNR, CDR2 FQNEAQ, per germline (reference sequence). The CDR3, as DNA: TGTGCCAGCAGCCCTCCCACCAATTCACCCCTCCACTTT. Translated: CASSPPTNSPLHF.

This clone was recorded only once. DNA for the CDR3: TGTGCCAGCAGTTTTGGGGGACAGCAGTACAATGAGCAGTTCTTC. This translates into CASSFGGQQYNEQFF. V is TRBV27 and J is TRBJ2-1; 7 bases agree with TRBD1. This CDR3 spans 15 amino acids. V shed 3 bases, J shed 4 bases, and the junction held 6 bases outside the gene matches. CDR1 is MNHEY and CDR2 is SMNVEV in the germline V gene (reference sequence).

V is TRBV25-1 and J is TRBJ2-7, with unresolved D. Trimming shortened V by 3 bases and J by 5 bases, and 8 bases separated the two germline ends. Germline V lookup: CDR1 MGHDK, CDR2 SYGVNS. CDR3 length: 12 residues. The CDR3 DNA is TGTGCCAGCAGTGATCCGATGAACGAGCAGTACTTC. Translation: CASSDPMNEQYF.

The V and J genes are TRBV5-1 and TRBJ2-2, with TRBD1 as a possible D gene (6 bases). V dropped 7 bases and J dropped 5 bases, with 9 bases sitting between them. Germline-derived CDR1 and CDR2 are SGHRS and YFSETQ. The CDR3 loop spans 12 amino acids. CDR3 amino acids: CASLQGTGELFF. CDR3 nucleotides: TGCGCCAGCCTACAGGGTACCGGGGAGCTGTTTTTT.

This chain connects TRBV30 to TRBJ1-1, with 11 nucleotides matching TRBD1. This CDR3 has 13 amino acids. Germline CDR1 reads GTSNPN; CDR2 reads SVGIG (reference sequence). V shed 8 bases, J shed 2 bases, and the junction held 4 bases outside the gene matches. CDR3 loop: CAVRTGGNTEAFF. For the CDR3, the DNA is TGTGCCGTTAGGACAGGGGGCAACACTGAAGCTTTCTTT.

The chain combines TRBV12-5 with TRBJ2-1, with a possible D match to TRBD2 (5 bases). The CDR3 runs to 14 residues. The germline gives CDR1 LGHNT, CDR2 FRNRAP. V dropped 2 bases and J dropped 3 bases, with 8 bases sitting between them. CDR3 sequence (DNA): TGTGCTAGTGGTTTGTTAACTAGCTACAATGAGCAGTTCTTC. Residues: CASGLLTSYNEQFF.

The rearrangement uses TRBV29-1 and TRBJ1-1; tentative D call: TRBD1 (5 bases). The CDR3 is 13 residues long. The V and J ends lost 7 bases and 6 bases respectively, with 18 bases between them. CDR1 and CDR2 from the germline V gene are SQVTM and ANQGSEA. This CDR3 reads CSAGTARGAEAFF. The CDR3 region has the DNA TGCAGCGCCGGGACGGCCCGAGGGGCTGAAGCTTTCTTT.

The V and J genes are TRBV19 and TRBJ2-1; 9 bases align to TRBD2. The ends lost 5 bases at V and 7 bases at J; junction bases unmatched: 3. Germline lookup yields CDR1 LNHDA and CDR2 SQIVND (reference sequence). This CDR3 region has 13 residues. The DNA for the CDR3 is TGTGCCAGTAGTTCCGCGGGAGGGAATGAGCAGTTCTTC. Its protein is CASSSAGGNEQFF.

This CDR3 reads CASKYEGSSYEQYF. The CDR3, as DNA: TGTGCCAGCAAATATGAGGGAAGCTCCTACGAGCAGTACTTC. This chain links TRBV7-9 with TRBJ2-7; perhaps TRBD2 as D (5 bases). The length of the CDR3 is 14 residues. The germline gives CDR1 SEHNR, CDR2 FQNEAQ (reference sequence). V was pared by 7 bases and J by 0 bases, with 13 bases between.

J is TRBJ2-1 and V is TRBV9; TRBD2 matches 7 bases. The trim removed 0 bases at V and 5 bases at J, leaving 5 bases unmatched. The CDR3 has 15 amino acids. Germline V gene data show CDR1 as SGDLS and CDR2 as YYNGEE. The CDR3 reads CASSVGGTNDNEQFF. Written as DNA, the CDR3 is TGTGCCAGCAGCGTAGGCGGGACTAACGACAATGAGCAGTTCTTC.

The chain combines TRBV6-1 with TRBJ1-2; possible D gene TRBD1, 6 bases. V lost 4 bases and J 1 base, leaving 13 bases between the germline ends. The CDR3 sequence is 15 residues long. Germline V gene lookup returns CDR1 MNHNS and CDR2 SASEGT. This CDR3 is CASSGPWTDNYGYTF. In DNA, the CDR3 is TGTGCCAGCAGTGGCCCTTGGACAGATAACTATGGCTACACCTTC.